These T cell receptor beta chains were read from a single sample in a study of patients and donors after allogeneic stem cell transplantation. One entry per CDR3 protein results from TCRdb running MiXCR on the RT-PCR reads. The sample shows about 100,000 distinct CDR3 sequences, approximately 40% of them seen only once. The sample taken for sequencing was blood, either unsorted or a sorted T cell fraction (not recorded which). These receptor sequences come from a human donor who was either an allogeneic HSCT recipient or a stem cell or donor lymphocyte infusion donor (not recorded which). It is not recorded whose cells these are; they may come from a transplant donor. Both conserved end residues are part of each CDR3. The D gene is left open where the match is weak. Clone size is given for some rows only: seen once, a few or many times, or a class if the clone is expanded.

V gene: TRBV12-3/TRBV12-4
J gene: TRBJ1-1
clone size: few
D gene: .
CDR3 protein: CASSLGQRSLMNTEAFF
CDR3 DNA: TGTGCCAGCAGTCTTGGACAGAGAAGCCTCATGAACACTGAAGCTTTCTTT

V gene: TRBV2
J gene: TRBJ1-3
clone size: few
D gene: .
CDR3 protein: CASSRDRSSGNTIYF
CDR3 DNA: TGTGCCAGCAGTCGAGACAGGAGCTCTGGAAACACCATATATTTT

V gene: TRBV7-9
J gene: TRBJ2-5
clone size: .
D gene: TRBD1
CDR3 protein: CASSPSLTGVETQYF
CDR3 DNA: TGTGCCAGCAGCCCATCGCTGACAGGGGTAGAGACCCAGTACTTC

V gene: TRBV18
J gene: TRBJ1-1
clone size: .
D gene: .
CDR3 protein: CASSQSEGLNTEAFF
CDR3 DNA: TGTGCCAGCTCACAGAGCGAGGGCCTGAACACTGAAGCTTTCTTT

V gene: TRBV6-5
J gene: TRBJ2-7
clone size: .
D gene: TRBD1
CDR3 protein: CASSYRGTVPYEQYF
CDR3 DNA: TGTGCCAGCAGTTACCGAGGGACAGTACCCTACGAGCAGTACTTC

V gene: TRBV7-2
J gene: TRBJ1-5
clone size: few
D gene: .
CDR3 protein: CASSPRGRGAYSNQPQHF
CDR3 DNA: TGTGCCAGCAGCCCCCGGGGCAGGGGCGCGTATAGCAATCAGCCCCAGCATTTT

V gene: TRBV6-5
J gene: TRBJ1-1
clone size: few
D gene: TRBD1
CDR3 protein: CASSDRGTNTEAFF
CDR3 DNA: TGTGCCAGCAGTGACAGGGGCACGAACACTGAAGCTTTCTTT

V gene: TRBV27
J gene: TRBJ1-1
clone size: few
D gene: .
CDR3 protein: CASSPSGSNTEAFF
CDR3 DNA: TGTGCCAGCAGCCCATCCGGTAGCAACACTGAAGCTTTCTTT

V gene: TRBV5-4
J gene: TRBJ2-1
clone size: .
D gene: .
CDR3 protein: CASSSRGEQFF
CDR3 DNA: TGTGCCAGCAGCTCCCGAGGGGAGCAGTTCTTC

V gene: TRBV6-2/TRBV6-3
J gene: TRBJ1-1
clone size: few
D gene: .
CDR3 protein: CATVDGAFAEAFF
CDR3 DNA: TGTGCCACCGTCGACGGTGCGTTTGCTGAAGCTTTCTTT

V gene: TRBV18
J gene: TRBJ1-4
clone size: few
D gene: .
CDR3 protein: CASSPYTSTNEKLFF
CDR3 DNA: TGTGCCAGCTCACCCTACACTTCAACTAATGAAAAACTGTTTTTT

V gene: TRBV27
J gene: TRBJ1-6
clone size: few
D gene: TRBD1
CDR3 protein: CASRDRGNSPLHF
CDR3 DNA: TGTGCCAGCAGGGACAGGGGTAATTCACCCCTCCACTTT

V gene: TRBV4-2
J gene: TRBJ2-3
clone size: .
D gene: .
CDR3 protein: CASSQQGSGSTDTQYF
CDR3 DNA: TGTGCCAGCAGCCAACAGGGGTCAGGAAGCACAGATACGCAGTATTTT

V gene: TRBV6-2/TRBV6-3
J gene: TRBJ2-7
clone size: .
D gene: TRBD2
CDR3 protein: CASRAELAAYEQYF
CDR3 DNA: TGTGCCAGCCGGGCTGAACTAGCGGCCTACGAGCAGTACTTC

V gene: TRBV6-5
J gene: TRBJ2-3
clone size: .
D gene: TRBD2
CDR3 protein: CASSYLSGRRDTQYF
CDR3 DNA: TGTGCCAGCAGTTACCTAAGCGGGAGGAGAGATACGCAGTATTTT

V gene: TRBV20-1
J gene: TRBJ2-7
clone size: .
D gene: .
CDR3 protein: CSAGDYEQYF
CDR3 DNA: TGCAGTGCGGGAGACTACGAGCAGTACTTC

V gene: TRBV27
J gene: TRBJ2-1
clone size: few
D gene: TRBD2
CDR3 protein: CASSPGLAGVHEQFF
CDR3 DNA: TGTGCCAGCAGTCCCGGACTAGCGGGAGTGCATGAGCAGTTCTTC

V gene: TRBV7-2
J gene: TRBJ2-5
clone size: few
D gene: .
CDR3 protein: CASSPSGSDETQYF
CDR3 DNA: TGTGCCAGCAGCCCGTCCGGGAGCGATGAGACCCAGTACTTC

V gene: TRBV6-2/TRBV6-3
J gene: TRBJ2-7
clone size: few
D gene: .
CDR3 protein: CASSWTETDTPYEQYF
CDR3 DNA: TGTGCCAGCAGTTGGACCGAGACGGACACTCCCTACGAGCAGTACTTC

V gene: TRBV7-2
J gene: TRBJ1-3
clone size: .
D gene: .
CDR3 protein: CASSVDPVPGNTIYF
CDR3 DNA: TGTGCCAGCAGCGTCGACCCCGTTCCTGGAAACACCATATATTTT

V gene: TRBV7-2
J gene: TRBJ1-5
clone size: few
D gene: .
CDR3 protein: CASSYNSNQPQHF
CDR3 DNA: TGTGCCAGCAGTTATAATAGCAATCAGCCCCAGCATTTT

V gene: TRBV5-1
J gene: TRBJ2-1
clone size: .
D gene: .
CDR3 protein: CASSPGPSRNEQFF
CDR3 DNA: TGCGCCAGCAGCCCGGGACCATCTCGGAATGAGCAGTTCTTC

V gene: TRBV7-9
J gene: TRBJ2-7
clone size: once
D gene: .
CDR3 protein: CASSPRGRPPYEQYF
CDR3 DNA: TGTGCCAGCAGCCCCCGCGGGCGACCGCCCTACGAGCAGTACTTC

V gene: TRBV10-3
J gene: TRBJ1-6
clone size: many
D gene: .
CDR3 protein: CAISERPWGFYNSPLHF
CDR3 DNA: TGTGCCATCAGTGAGCGGCCCTGGGGCTTCTATAATTCACCCCTCCACTTT

V gene: TRBV27
J gene: TRBJ2-1
clone size: .
D gene: .
CDR3 protein: CASSLEGAYYNEQFF
CDR3 DNA: TGTGCCAGCAGTTTGGAGGGGGCATACTACAATGAGCAGTTCTTC

V gene: TRBV20-1
J gene: TRBJ1-4
clone size: few
D gene: .
CDR3 protein: CSGGDREKLFF
CDR3 DNA: TGCAGTGGGGGGGATCGGGAAAAACTGTTTTTT

V gene: TRBV20-1
J gene: TRBJ2-7
clone size: .
D gene: .
CDR3 protein: CSARDLGVQYF
CDR3 DNA: TGCAGTGCTAGAGATTTAGGGGTGCAGTACTTC

V gene: TRBV21-1
J gene: TRBJ2-1
clone size: .
D gene: .
CDR3 protein: CASSEGTSGATYNEQFF
CDR3 DNA: TGTGCCAGCAGCGAAGGGACTAGCGGGGCCACCTACAATGAGCAGTTCTTC

V gene: TRBV7-2
J gene: TRBJ1-5
clone size: .
D gene: .
CDR3 protein: CASSSGRQGSQPQHF
CDR3 DNA: TGTGCCAGCAGCTCTGGTCGGCAGGGTTCTCAGCCCCAGCATTTT

V gene: TRBV29-1
J gene: TRBJ1-1
clone size: many
D gene: .
CDR3 protein: CSVAGLSNTEAFF
CDR3 DNA: TGCAGCGTTGCTGGGCTTTCGAACACTGAAGCTTTCTTT

V gene: TRBV24-1
J gene: TRBJ2-1
clone size: .
D gene: TRBD2
CDR3 protein: CATSDSGLAGGDEQFF
CDR3 DNA: TGTGCCACCAGTGACTCAGGACTAGCGGGAGGGGATGAGCAGTTCTTC

V gene: TRBV12-3/TRBV12-4
J gene: TRBJ1-1
clone size: .
D gene: TRBD1
CDR3 protein: CASAKGQLNTEAFF
CDR3 DNA: TGTGCCAGCGCGAAGGGACAGCTGAACACTGAAGCTTTCTTT

V gene: TRBV10-3
J gene: TRBJ1-1
clone size: .
D gene: .
CDR3 protein: CAISVLPDTEAFF
CDR3 DNA: TGTGCCATCAGTGTTCTTCCAGACACTGAAGCTTTCTTT

V gene: TRBV19
J gene: TRBJ2-1
clone size: .
D gene: TRBD1
CDR3 protein: CASSIEDRVYNEQFF
CDR3 DNA: TGTGCCAGTAGTATAGAAGACAGGGTCTACAATGAGCAGTTCTTC

V gene: TRBV15
J gene: TRBJ1-6
clone size: .
D gene: .
CDR3 protein: CATSRDHDSPLHF
CDR3 DNA: TGTGCCACCAGCAGAGATCACGATTCACCCCTCCACTTT

V gene: TRBV11-2
J gene: TRBJ1-1
clone size: few
D gene: .
CDR3 protein: CASSLGLLLWELSGTEAFF
CDR3 DNA: TGTGCCAGCAGCTTAGGTCTCTTGTTGTGGGAGCTTTCGGGCACTGAAGCTTTCTTT

V gene: TRBV13
J gene: TRBJ2-7
clone size: .
D gene: .
CDR3 protein: CASSLASKGSYEQYF
CDR3 DNA: TGTGCCAGCAGCTTAGCAAGTAAGGGTTCGTACGAGCAGTACTTC

V gene: TRBV25-1
J gene: TRBJ1-6
clone size: .
D gene: .
CDR3 protein: CASSEWFSPLHF
CDR3 DNA: TGTGCCAGCAGTGAATGGTTCTCACCCCTCCACTTT

V gene: TRBV10-3
J gene: TRBJ1-1
clone size: .
D gene: .
CDR3 protein: CASKGGMNTEAFF
CDR3 DNA: TGTGCCAGCAAGGGGGGCATGAACACTGAAGCTTTCTTT

V gene: TRBV2
J gene: TRBJ2-1
clone size: .
D gene: .
CDR3 protein: CASSEVRHNEQFF
CDR3 DNA: TGTGCCAGCAGTGAGGTTAGGCACAATGAGCAGTTCTTC

V gene: TRBV20-1
J gene: TRBJ1-3
clone size: .
D gene: .
CDR3 protein: CSAAHQGSGNTIYF
CDR3 DNA: TGCAGTGCAGCGCATCAGGGTTCAGGAAACACCATATATTTT

V gene: TRBV20-1
J gene: TRBJ2-2
clone size: .
D gene: .
CDR3 protein: CSAREGSGELFF
CDR3 DNA: TGCAGTGCTAGGGAGGGGTCCGGGGAGCTGTTTTTT

V gene: TRBV27
J gene: TRBJ1-6
clone size: .
D gene: .
CDR3 protein: CASSHFRDNSPLHF
CDR3 DNA: TGTGCCAGCAGTCACTTCAGGGACAATTCACCCCTCCACTTT

V gene: TRBV7-2
J gene: TRBJ2-5
clone size: .
D gene: TRBD1
CDR3 protein: CASNLLGQGPAETQYF
CDR3 DNA: TGTGCCAGCAACTTACTGGGACAGGGCCCAGCGGAGACCCAGTACTTC

V gene: TRBV12-3/TRBV12-4
J gene: TRBJ2-1
clone size: .
D gene: TRBD2
CDR3 protein: CASSPGLAIDNEQFF
CDR3 DNA: TGTGCCAGCAGTCCCGGACTAGCGATCGACAATGAGCAGTTCTTC

V gene: TRBV4-3
J gene: TRBJ1-2
clone size: .
D gene: TRBD1
CDR3 protein: CASSPRGQILGDGYTF
CDR3 DNA: TGCGCCAGCAGCCCGCGGGGACAGATTCTGGGGGATGGCTACACCTTC